This T cell receptor beta chain emerged from a study of prognosis after radiotherapy for stage I lung cancer. Findings and limits, study-wide: Differences in TRBV and TRBJ gene usage were reportedly observed between patients with and without metastases. Patients who went on to get distant metastases had lower Shannon entropy after stereotactic body radiation therapy.

Genomic DNA served as the source from which two-round multiplex PCR generated TCR beta CDR3 amplicons. Round one of PCR was performed, and it used primers specific to each TRBV and TRBJ gene. One entry per CDR3 protein results from TCRdb running MiXCR on the multiplex PCR reads. This table holds roughly 17,000 distinct CDR3 sequences, around 30% found once. Other malignancies, prior chemotherapy and prior radiotherapy were absent in all patients, each of whom was node-negative on CT and PET/CT. Relative to its sample, this clonotype is medium-sized. As yet, its antigen is unknown. The CDR3 extends over 12 amino acids. V lost 3 bases and J lost 8, with 5 bases in between. The germline gives CDR1 SGHTA, CDR2 FQGNSA.

This clonotype was obtained from a donor over 45 with non-small cell lung cancer. Sequenced material: PBMCs, taken before or after stereotactic body radiation therapy (not recorded which). This rearrangement joins TRBV7-2 to TRBJ1-6; D remains ambiguous. CDR3 in amino acids: CASSFQDSPLHF. The CDR3, as DNA: TGTGCCAGCAGCTTTCAGGATTCACCCCTCCACTTT.